The rows below give T cell receptor beta chains drawn from one sample of a study of blood T cell repertoires in COVID-19. Generated by immunoSEQ multiplex PCR, the TCRdb table keeps only in-frame clones and is missing some. The sample lists approximately 280,000 clones; around nine tenths were seen once. Material: PBMCs or T cells enriched from blood (not recorded which). Receptors were obtained from a woman in her fifties or sixties who had recovered from COVID-19. The CDR3 runs from the conserved cysteine through the conserved F or W. The order of the fields is D gene, clone size, J gene, V gene, CDR3 protein, CDR3 DNA. D genes are given only for firm matches. The size entry is marked missing in some rows and otherwise reads once, few, many or a size class.

TRBD1 NA TRBJ1-5 TRBV28 CASKHTGGGNQPQHF TGTGCCAGCAAACATACAGGGGGCGGCAATCAGCCCCAGCATTTT
NA NA TRBJ2-2 TRBV11-3 CASSLFGGSGELFF TGTGCCAGCAGCTTATTTGGCGGTTCCGGGGAGCTGTTTTTT
NA NA TRBJ1-5 TRBV6-5 CASRPTGYNQPQHF TGTGCCAGCAGACCGACGGGATACAATCAGCCCCAGCATTTT
NA NA TRBJ1-1 TRBV7-2 CASSGQNTEAFF TGTGCCAGCAGTGGACAGAACACTGAAGCTTTCTTT
NA NA TRBJ2-4 TRBV11-2 CASSPRGTYKNIQYF TGTGCCAGCAGCCCCCGCGGGACTTACAAAAACATTCAGTACTTC
NA NA TRBJ1-5 TRBV12-3/TRBV12-4 CASTVQDQPQHF TGTGCCAGCACCGTACAGGATCAGCCCCAGCATTTT
NA NA TRBJ2-1 TRBV19 CASSSGQIDNEQFF TGTGCCAGTAGTAGCGGACAGATAGACAATGAGCAGTTCTTC
TRBD2 NA TRBJ2-1 TRBV30 CAGGTSVYNEQFF TGTGCCGGTGGGACTAGCGTTTACAATGAGCAGTTCTTC
TRBD1 NA TRBJ1-1 TRBV6-1 CASSEIWTGGTEAFF TGTGCCAGCAGTGAAATTTGGACAGGGGGAACTGAAGCTTTCTTT
NA NA TRBJ1-5 TRBV4-1 CASSQGPEGINQPQHF TGCGCCAGCAGCCAAGGCCCGGAGGGGATAAATCAGCCCCAGCATTTT
TRBD2 NA TRBJ2-2 TRBV7-3 CASSLRGVDSGELFF TGTGCCAGCAGCTTACGGGGGGTCGATTCCGGGGAGCTGTTTTTT
TRBD2 NA TRBJ2-5 TRBV5-1 CASSPGTTQETQYF TGCGCCAGCAGCCCAGGGACTACCCAAGAGACCCAGTACTTC
TRBD2 NA TRBJ2-7 TRBV7-9 CASSRTSGVSYEQYF TGTGCCAGCAGCAGGACTAGCGGGGTCTCCTACGAGCAGTACTTC
NA few TRBJ2-5 TRBV12-2 CASRPRLAGGVETQYF TGTGCAAGTCGCCCCCGACTAGCGGGGGGAGTGGAGACCCAGTACTTC
NA NA TRBJ1-2 TRBV4-1 CASSLPGTSYGYTF TGCGCCAGCAGCCTCCCGGGAACCAGCTATGGCTACACCTTC
TRBD2 NA TRBJ2-3 TRBV19 CASSPSGTSIASTQYF TGTGCCAGTAGTCCTAGCGGGACTTCCATCGCGTCTACGCAGTATTTT
NA NA TRBJ1-1 TRBV10-3 CASREDITEAFF TGTGCCAGCCGCGAGGATATCACTGAAGCTTTCTTT
TRBD1 NA TRBJ2-3 TRBV9 CASSVGIGGETDTQYF TGTGCCAGCAGCGTAGGGATAGGGGGCGAAACAGATACGCAGTATTTT
TRBD2 NA TRBJ2-3 TRBV28 CASSFAGGRADTQYF TGTGCCAGCAGTTTTGCGGGGGGCAGGGCAGATACGCAGTATTTT
TRBD1 NA TRBJ1-1 TRBV2 CASSRQGTTGEAFF TGTGCCAGCAGTCGACAGGGGACCACGGGTGAAGCTTTCTTT
NA NA TRBJ2-1 TRBV6-2/TRBV6-3 CASSYGHSYNEQFF TGTGCCAGCAGTTACGGGCACTCCTACAATGAGCAGTTCTTC
NA NA TRBJ1-1 TRBV6-5 CASSSWGDGAFF TGTGCCAGCAGTTCCTGGGGGGACGGAGCTTTCTTT
NA NA TRBJ1-1 TRBV19 CASSPRGGYTEAFF TGTGCCAGTAGCCCCCGAGGGGGTTACACTGAAGCTTTCTTT
NA NA TRBJ1-1 TRBV4-1 CASSHIREGPEAFF TGCGCCAGCAGCCATATCAGGGAAGGGCCTGAAGCTTTCTTT
NA once TRBJ1-4 TRBV5-6 CASSLEGATNEKLFF TGTGCCAGCAGCTTGGAGGGGGCAACTAATGAAAAACTGTTTTTT
TRBD1 NA TRBJ1-2 TRBV30 CAWSVTGTGYTF TGTGCCTGGAGTGTGACAGGGACTGGCTACACCTTC
NA NA TRBJ2-7 TRBV18 CASSPSVSYEQYF TGTGCCAGCTCACCATCTGTTTCCTACGAGCAGTACTTC
TRBD2 NA TRBJ2-7 TRBV5-1 CASTPGLAGGIADEQYF TGCGCCAGCACTCCGGGACTAGCGGGGGGTATAGCCGACGAGCAGTACTTC
NA NA TRBJ1-1 TRBV7-2 CASSLGFFGGTEAFF TGTGCCAGCAGCTTAGGCTTTTTCGGCGGAACTGAAGCTTTCTTT
TRBD1 once TRBJ2-6 TRBV24-1 CATSDDRGGGANVLTF TGTGCCACCAGTGATGACAGGGGTGGCGGGGCCAACGTCCTGACTTTC
NA NA TRBJ1-4 TRBV28 CASSWASTNEKLFF TGTGCCAGCAGTTGGGCCTCAACTAATGAAAAACTGTTTTTT
TRBD1 NA TRBJ2-4 TRBV2 CASSLDRGIQYF TGTGCCAGCAGTTTGGACAGGGGTATTCAGTACTTC
TRBD1 NA TRBJ2-1 TRBV28 CASDRPGQRYNEQFF TGTGCCAGCGACCGTCCGGGACAGCGCTACAATGAGCAGTTCTTC
TRBD1 NA TRBJ2-7 TRBV28 CASSEGQGPFPYEQYF TGTGCCAGCAGTGAAGGACAGGGCCCTTTTCCCTACGAGCAGTACTTC